This TCR beta chain came from a study of T cells in Graves' hyperthyroidism and ophthalmopathy. TCR beta CDR3 regions were amplified from RNA. First-round RT-PCR with HTBI primers amplified the TCR CDR3 region. One entry per CDR3 protein, called by TCRdb with MiXCR from the multiplex PCR reads. The sample holds 700,000 to 850,000 distinct CDR3 sequences, about a third seen once. The hyperthyroidism patients had all been newly diagnosed, and their disease duration was under 2 months. Their ages ranged from 18 to 65 years. Germline V gene data show CDR1 as SQVTM and CDR2 as ANQGSEA. This CDR3 region has 13 residues. The V gene lost 5 bases and the J gene lost 2 bases, with 12 bases spanning the gap.

The clonotype comes from a woman aged 40 to 49 with Graves' hyperthyroidism. Input material: blood. The chain couples TRBV29-1 to TRBJ1-2; no clear D. The CDR3 DNA sequence: TGCAGCGTTAACACTGGACGGAACTATGGCTACACCTTC. Its translation: CSVNTGRNYGYTF. Together with reference TRBV29-1 and TRBJ1-2, the CDR3 gives the full variable domain: SAVISQKPSRDICQRGTSLTIQCQVDSQVTMMFWYRQQPGQSLTLIATANQGSEATYESGFVIDKFPISRPNLTFSTLTVSNMSPEDSSIYLCSVNTGRNYGYTFGSGTRLTVV.